Below are 18 T cell receptor beta chains sequenced from a single sample in a study of shared clonotypes between healthy human individuals. Clones were sequenced by immunoSEQ multiplex PCR, and TCRdb holds only the in-frame ones, with some missing. The sample records millions of clones, just under 95% being singletons. Naive CD8 cells lacked CD45RO, underwent positive selection for CCR7 and left out terminally differentiated effector memory CD45RA+ cells. The sample consisted of naive CD8+ T cells sorted from blood. The source of these receptors is a young man in good health.

This rearrangement joins TRBV7-8 to TRBJ2-2; 9 nucleotides align to TRBD2. With V trimmed by 2 bases and J by 3 bases, 7 bases remained unmatched. The CDR3 is 17 amino acids. Germline V gene sequence: CDR1 SGHVS, CDR2 FQNEAQ. The CDR3 DNA reads TGTGCCAGCAGCTTACCCTTAGCGGGGGTAGACACCGGGGAGCTGTTTTTT. Amino acid sequence: CASSLPLAGVDTGELFF.

This clone was found once. V gene TRBV9 combines with J gene TRBJ2-7, with 7 bases identical to TRBD2. This CDR3 is built from 18 residues. The germline V gene has CDR1 SGDLS and CDR2 YYNGEE. V lost 0 bases, J lost 0 bases, and 12 bases stayed unmatched. Here the CDR3 reads CASSVGDGGYESSYEQYF. The DNA of the CDR3 is TGTGCCAGCAGCGTAGGAGACGGGGGGTATGAAAGCTCCTACGAGCAGTACTTC.

The chain couples TRBV7-9 to TRBJ1-6; 9 bases are a match to TRBD1. Germline CDR1 is SEHNR and CDR2 is FQNEAQ (reference sequence). The CDR3 extends over 15 amino acids. The junction had 8 bases not matched to a gene; V was cut back by 4 bases and J by 10 bases. CDR3 loop: CASSSRDRVGSPLHF. In DNA form, the CDR3 reads TGTGCCAGCAGCTCGCGGGACAGGGTAGGATCACCCCTCCACTTT.

The chain combines TRBV12-5 with TRBJ1-1; the D is unclear. The CDR3 covers 16 residues. Trimming took 5 bases from V and 0 from J, leaving 16 bases between them. Germline lookup yields CDR1 LGHNT and CDR2 FRNRAP. The CDR3 loop is CASGVTPSGMNTEAFF. CDR3 DNA sequence: TGTGCTAGTGGTGTAACACCCAGTGGTATGAACACTGAAGCTTTCTTT.

This clone was counted once. The chain has TRBV11-2 and TRBJ2-7; 7 bases agree with TRBD1. There are 12 residues in the CDR3. Germline-derived CDR1 and CDR2 are SGHAT and FQNNGV. J was trimmed by 6 bases and V by 4 bases; bases with no gene match: 3. CDR3 amino acids: CASSSPGGEQYF. CDR3 DNA: TGTGCCAGCAGCTCCCCAGGGGGCGAGCAGTACTTC.

The chain links TRBV29-1 to TRBJ2-2, with D uncertain. Looked up from germline, CDR1 is SQVTM and CDR2 is ANQGSEA. The V gene lost 5 bases and the J gene lost 4 bases, with 14 bases spanning the gap. The CDR3 totals 14 residues. CDR3 coding DNA: TGCAGCGTTCCCGACGGTGATGGCACCGGGGAGCTGTTTTTT. It is translated as CSVPDGDGTGELFF.

The V call is TRBV10-3, the J call TRBJ1-1; D uncertain. V dropped 0 bases and J dropped 9 bases, with 8 bases sitting between them. CDR3 size: 12 residues. The germline V gene encodes CDR1 ENHRY and CDR2 SYGVKD. The CDR3 sequence: CAISESGKQAFF. Written as DNA, the CDR3 is TGTGCCATCAGTGAGTCGGGCAAGCAAGCTTTCTTT.

V is TRBV25-1 and J is TRBJ2-5; D ambiguous. The CDR3 extends over 15 amino acids. Germline V gene data show CDR1 as MGHDK and CDR2 as SYGVNS. V lost 3 bases, J lost 3 bases, and 14 bases lay in between. CDR3 nucleotides: TGTGCCAGCAGTGAGGGTTGGAATTTCGAAGAGACCCAGTACTTC. This sequence encodes CASSEGWNFEETQYF.

The rearrangement links TRBV4-3 to TRBJ2-3, with D possibly being TRBD2 (6 bases). CDR3 length: 17 amino acids. The V end lost 0 bases, the J end lost 6 bases, and 19 bases lay between the germline ends. CDR1 LGHNA and CDR2 YSLEER come from the germline V gene. CDR3 coding DNA: TGCGCCAGCAGCCAAGAGGTAGGAGGGGCCGGAGCGGATACGCAGTATTTT. Protein product: CASSQEVGGAGADTQYF.

The chain is built from TRBV10-1 and TRBJ2-7, with 7 positions matching TRBD2. The CDR3 sequence is 16 residues long. V lost 2 bases, J lost 0 bases, and 7 bases stayed unmatched. Germline values: CDR1 WNHNN, CDR2 SYGVQD (reference sequence). CDR3 bases: TGCGCCAGCAGTGAGGGGGTAGCGGGCAACTCCTACGAGCAGTACTTC. The encoded protein is CASSEGVAGNSYEQYF.

The CDR3 protein is CASQEDSLINQPQHF. The CDR3 DNA is TGTGCCAGCCAGGAGGACAGCTTAATCAATCAGCCCCAGCATTTT. The gene calls are TRBV7-2 and TRBJ1-5; D might be TRBD1 (6 bases). The CDR3 spans 15 residues. CDR1 SGHTA and CDR2 FQGNSA come from the germline V gene. Trimming took 8 bases from V and 3 from J, leaving 17 bases between them.

This chain connects TRBV7-9 to TRBJ2-1; D gene uncertain. The CDR3 covers 17 residues. Germline V CDR1 and CDR2: SEHNR, FQNEAQ (reference sequence). Deletions cut 5 bases from V and 0 bases from J, with 17 bases between. As DNA, the CDR3 is TGTGCCAGCAGCACCAGCCTCGAGGAGTCCTCCTACAATGAGCAGTTCTTC. This encodes CASSTSLEESSYNEQFF.

A word on this clone: At one end the junction does not follow the germline gene, possibly because of a read error. Other nucleotide sequences from this sample produce the same CDR3. The chain couples TRBV27 to TRBJ2-7; D perhaps matches TRBD2 (6 bases). The CDR3 runs to 17 residues. Germline loops: CDR1 MNHEY, CDR2 SMNVEV (reference sequence). In nucleotides, the CDR3 is TGTGCTAGCAGTTTATACGAACCCCCGGGGGTAAACTACGAGCAGTACTTC. It translates to CASSLYEPPGVNYEQYF.

In its sample, this clone was seen once. J is TRBJ2-1 and V is TRBV4-3; D is possibly TRBD1 (6 bases). Trimming left V 5 bases short and J 8 bases short, with 16 bases between. The germline V gene encodes CDR1 LGHNA and CDR2 YSLEER. The CDR3 is made up of 14 amino acids. The CDR3 loop is CASSFYWGRDEQFF. In DNA form, the CDR3 reads TGCGCCAGCAGCTTCTACTGGGGGCGTGATGAGCAGTTCTTC.

This clone occurred once. The V call is TRBV6-5, the J call TRBJ2-7, with 7 bases lining up with TRBD1. The CDR3 sequence is 16 residues long. The V gene's germline CDR1 is MNHEY and CDR2 SVGAGI. Trimming cost V 0 bases and J 4 bases; bases outside gene matches: 9. The DNA of the CDR3 is TGTGCCAGCAGTTACTCTCCCTTCGAGACAGGGTACGAGCAGTACTTC. It is translated as CASSYSPFETGYEQYF.

The chain uses TRBV27 and TRBJ2-5; possible D gene TRBD1, 6 bases. Germline V gene data show CDR1 as MNHEY and CDR2 as SMNVEV (reference sequence). The V and J ends lost 6 bases and 2 bases respectively, with 19 bases between them. This CDR3 has 16 residues. CDR3 sequence (DNA): TGTGCCAGCAGCACGCTCGACCCCGGACAGCAAGAGACCCAGTACTTC. It yields the protein CASSTLDPGQQETQYF.

The table lists this clone with a count of one. The genes are TRBV19 and TRBJ2-2; 9 nucleotides agree with TRBD1. The CDR3 consists of 19 residues. The germline gives CDR1 LNHDA, CDR2 SQIVND (reference sequence). J gave up 2 bases and V 2 bases, and 12 bases lay outside the gene matches. This CDR3 is CASSIQPDRGLANTGELFF. DNA of the CDR3: TGTGCCAGTAGTATACAGCCGGACAGGGGATTGGCCAACACCGGGGAGCTGTTTTTT.

J is TRBJ1-5 and V is TRBV5-6, with 7 bases identical to TRBD1. The CDR3 is 14 residues long. Losses at the gene ends were 2 bases for V and 4 bases for J; bases not matched to a gene: 3. The germline gives CDR1 SGHDT, CDR2 YYEEEE. CDR3 region: CASSFTTGNQPQHF. DNA for the CDR3: TGTGCCAGCAGCTTCACGACAGGGAATCAGCCCCAGCATTTT.